The clone carrying this T cell receptor (beta chain) was counted many times. The sample is drawn from a study of regulatory T cells in long-lasting Graves disease. Time point noted: newly diagnosed GD, antithyroid drugs for less than 3 months. Following extraction of RNA from PBMCs, that RNA was used to make the TCR library. One endocrinology department in Xi'an, China, was where patients came from. Construction of TCR beta libraries relied on iRepertoire HTBI primers and on Arm-PCR targeting CDR3 regions. TCRdb re-called the multiplex PCR reads with MiXCR, one entry per CDR3 protein. The sample has fewer than 500,000 distinct CDR3 sequences, around 15% seen once. Germline assignment: CDR1 SGHTA and CDR2 FQGNSA. Trimming took off 1 base at V and 7 bases at J, with 8 bases between the two ends. There are 12 residues in the CDR3. These data also featured in a second study, about T cells in Graves' hyperthyroidism and ophthalmopathy.

The sequence was collected from a man in his forties with Graves disease. This sequence joins TRBV7-2 and TRBJ2-7; the D is unclear. This specimen was peripheral blood mononuclear cells (PBMCs), taken at new diagnosis, from a patient treated with antithyroid drugs. Here the CDR3 DNA reads TGTGCCAGCAGCTTAGTAGAGCGTGAGCAGTACTTC. Translating gives CASSLVEREQYF.